The 16 T cell receptor beta chains listed next were all sequenced from one sample in a study of naive and memory T cell subsets. An equimolar mix of two oligonucleotides served as the beta constant-region primer for TRBC1 and TRBC2. In TCRdb, the UMI-ligation and nested PCR reads were re-called with MiXCR into one record per CDR3 protein. Of 100,000 or so distinct CDR3 sequences listed, about 6.5% were seen once; the top ten hold 1.6%. What was sequenced was central memory CD4+ T cells from blood. These receptor sequences come from a human donor in good health.

This clonotype appeared many times. The chain recombines TRBV19 with TRBJ1-6; 10 positions match TRBD1. The CDR3 runs to 14 residues. Trimming at V came to 5 bases and at J to 9 bases, leaving 4 bases not matched to a gene. Looked up from germline, CDR1 is LNHDA and CDR2 is SQIVND (reference sequence). In DNA form, the CDR3 reads TGTGCCAGTAGTTCCCGGGACAGGGGTTCACCCCTCCACTTT. Residues: CASSSRDRGSPLHF.

A few counts support this clonotype. The chain has TRBV6-1 and TRBJ2-7, with 8 bases lining up with TRBD2. The trim removed 5 bases at V and 4 bases at J, leaving 7 bases unmatched. CDR3 length: 14 amino acids. Germline assignment: CDR1 MNHNS and CDR2 SASEGT. This chain's CDR3 is CASSLAGTSYEQYF. CDR3 DNA sequence: TGTGCCAGCAGTTTGGCCGGGACTAGTTACGAGCAGTACTTC.

The chain combines TRBV7-9 with TRBJ2-7, with a possible D match to TRBD1 (5 bases). Per germline, CDR1 SEHNR and CDR2 FQNEAQ (reference sequence). V was trimmed by 6 bases and J by 2 bases, leaving 11 bases between them. The CDR3 length is 13 residues. The CDR3 DNA reads as TGTGCCAGCAGGGATGCAGGGACCTACGAGCAGTACTTC. This translates into CASRDAGTYEQYF.

In its sample, this clonotype was seen many times. V is TRBV7-2 and J is TRBJ1-2, with D maybe TRBD1 (5 bases). V lost 0 bases and J lost 10, with 18 bases in between. Germline assignment: CDR1 SGHTA and CDR2 FQGNSA. The CDR3 is 15 residues long. CDR3 bases: TGTGCCAGCAGCTTAGCGCCGACAGACTCTATGGACTACACCTTC. This gives the protein CASSLAPTDSMDYTF.

This clonotype has a handful of counts. The chain carries TRBV20-1 and TRBJ2-1, with D possibly matching TRBD2 (6 bases). V was pared by 3 bases and J by 7 bases, with 10 bases between. Germline CDR1 DFQATT, CDR2 SNEGSKA (reference sequence). This CDR3 has 12 residues. The CDR3 region is CSASLARNEQFF. In DNA form, the CDR3 reads TGCAGTGCTAGTCTAGCGAGGAATGAGCAGTTCTTC.

This clonotype was seen a few times. The gene calls are TRBV20-1 and TRBJ2-3; 7 bases are a match to TRBD2. The CDR3 is made up of 14 amino acids. The V and J ends lost 3 bases and 0 bases, in that order; junction bases with no gene match: 3. CDR1 DFQATT and CDR2 SNEGSKA come from the germline V gene (reference sequence). Written as DNA, the CDR3 is TGCAGTGCTAGGCGGGGGACTAGCACAGATACGCAGTATTTT. Translated, it gives CSARRGTSTDTQYF.

The V and J genes are TRBV4-3 and TRBJ2-3, with unresolved D. The CDR3 consists of 14 residues. Trimming took 0 bases from V and 6 from J, leaving 10 bases between them. The germline V gene encodes CDR1 LGHNA and CDR2 YSLEER. CDR3 in amino acids: CASSQDPTRDTQYF. CDR3 in DNA: TGCGCCAGCAGCCAAGACCCGACCAGGGATACGCAGTATTTT.

This clonotype was seen at least ten times. This chain joins TRBV30 and TRBJ1-1; TRBD1 might be the D (5 bases). Germline V gene lookup returns CDR1 GTSNPN and CDR2 SVGIG (reference sequence). V was pared by 0 bases and J by 6 bases, with 11 bases between. CDR3 size: 13 residues. The CDR3 bases are TGTGCCTGGAGTGTGATGAGGGGCTCTGAAGCTTTCTTT. This gives the protein CAWSVMRGSEAFF.

The table lists this clonotype with many counts. The chain recombines TRBV7-2 with TRBJ1-3; possibly TRBD1 for D (5 bases). V gave up 4 bases and J gave up 5 bases, with 12 bases separating them. Germline CDR1 reads SGHTA; CDR2 reads FQGNSA. The CDR3 runs 14 residues. The CDR3 DNA sequence: TGTGCCAGCAGCTCCAACCTGGGACGAAACACCATATATTTT. Encoded protein: CASSSNLGRNTIYF. Combining the CDR3 with reference TRBV7-2 and TRBJ1-3 gives the whole variable domain GAGVSQSPSNKVTEKGKDVELRCDPISGHTALYWYRQSLGQGLEFLIYFQGNSAPDKSGLPSDRFSAERTGGSVSTLTIQRTQQEDSAVYLCASSSNLGRNTIYFGEGSWLTVV.

The sample holds many counts of this clonotype. The rearrangement uses TRBV5-1 and TRBJ1-2; 7 bases agree with TRBD1. Germline assignment: CDR1 SGHRS and CDR2 YFSETQ. V was pared by 4 bases and J by 8 bases, with 14 bases of the junction left unmatched. The CDR3 consists of 15 residues. The CDR3 reads CASSQTTGIDRGYTF. Written as DNA, the CDR3 is TGCGCCAGCAGCCAGACGACAGGGATCGATCGGGGCTACACCTTC. Complete variable domain (other parts from reference TRBV5-1 and TRBJ1-2): KAGVTQTPRYLIKTRGQQVTLSCSPISGHRSVSWYQQTPGQGLQFLFEYFSETQRNKGNFPGRFSGRQFSNSRSEMNVSTLELGDSALYLCASSQTTGIDRGYTFGSGTRLTVV.

This clonotype was seen at least ten times. V usage is TRBV29-1 and J usage is TRBJ1-1; perhaps TRBD1 as D (5 bases). This CDR3 region has 15 residues. V lost 3 bases to trimming and J lost 8 bases, with 22 bases between them. Germline CDR1 reads SQVTM; CDR2 reads ANQGSEA. The CDR3 DNA sequence: TGCAGCGTTGAGGGGCCGCCGACTTCAAAAGCCGAAGCTTTCTTT. This translates into CSVEGPPTSKAEAFF.

As concerns this clonotype: A much larger clonotype is one base distant, so this may be a read error. The CDR3 end shows no conserved phenylalanine or tryptophan, and so a read error is likely. The J gene is TRBJ2-1, the V gene TRBV7-3; D unresolved. From germline, CDR1 is SGHTA and CDR2 FQGTGA. Trimming took off 1 base at V and 4 bases at J, with 14 bases between the two ends. This CDR3 is built from 16 residues. CDR3 loop: CASSLMSPGQYNEQFL. The CDR3 nucleotides read TGTGCCAGCAGCTTAATGTCTCCCGGCCAATACAATGAGCAGTTCTTA.

At least ten counts were recorded for this clonotype. J is TRBJ1-2 and V is TRBV6-2 or TRBV6-3, with D perhaps TRBD1 (5 bases). The CDR3 spans 12 residues. The ends were cut back, 6 bases at V and 13 bases at J, with 18 bases in the middle. The V gene's germline CDR1 is MNHEY and CDR2 SVGEGT. CDR3 bases: TGTGCCAGCAGCCGTCGGGGGGAGAAGTGCACCTTC. Protein product: CASSRRGEKCTF.

The chain is built from TRBV5-1 and TRBJ2-3; no clear D. This CDR3 has 13 amino acids. V lost 4 bases and J lost 6, with 12 bases in between. The germline V gene encodes CDR1 SGHRS and CDR2 YFSETQ. The CDR3 region is CASSRELGDTQYF. The DNA for the CDR3 is TGCGCCAGCAGCAGAGAACTTGGGGATACGCAGTATTTT.

J is TRBJ2-2 and V is TRBV14; D unresolved. The CDR3 consists of 14 residues. Germline loops: CDR1 SGHDN, CDR2 FVKESK. V lost 3 bases and J lost 5, with 10 bases in between. CDR3 sequence reads: CASSHLRETGELFF. CDR3 bases: TGTGCCAGCAGCCATCTTCGTGAAACCGGGGAGCTGTTTTTT.

This clonotype came up many times. The chain links TRBV20-1 to TRBJ1-4; no clear D. Germline V gene sequence: CDR1 DFQATT, CDR2 SNEGSKA (reference sequence). V was trimmed by 0 bases and J by 4 bases, leaving 12 bases between them. The length of the CDR3 is 15 residues. This chain's CDR3 is CSARDMRAVNEKLFF. The CDR3 bases are TGCAGTGCTAGAGATATGAGGGCAGTTAATGAAAAACTGTTTTTT.